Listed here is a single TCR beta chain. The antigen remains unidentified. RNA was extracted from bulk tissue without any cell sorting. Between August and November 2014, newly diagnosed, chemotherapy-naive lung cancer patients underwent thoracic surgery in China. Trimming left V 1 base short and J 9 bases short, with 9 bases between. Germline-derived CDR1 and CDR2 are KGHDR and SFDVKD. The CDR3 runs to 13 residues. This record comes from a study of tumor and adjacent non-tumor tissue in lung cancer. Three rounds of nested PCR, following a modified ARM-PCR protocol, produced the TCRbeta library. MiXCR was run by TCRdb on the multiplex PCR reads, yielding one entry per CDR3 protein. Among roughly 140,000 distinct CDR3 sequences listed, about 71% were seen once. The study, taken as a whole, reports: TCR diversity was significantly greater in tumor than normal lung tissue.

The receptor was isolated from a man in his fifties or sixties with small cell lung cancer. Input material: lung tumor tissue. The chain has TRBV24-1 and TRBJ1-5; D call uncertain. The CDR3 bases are TGTGCCACCAGTGATTTCAGTTCCGGGCCCCAGCATTTT. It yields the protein CATSDFSSGPQHF.